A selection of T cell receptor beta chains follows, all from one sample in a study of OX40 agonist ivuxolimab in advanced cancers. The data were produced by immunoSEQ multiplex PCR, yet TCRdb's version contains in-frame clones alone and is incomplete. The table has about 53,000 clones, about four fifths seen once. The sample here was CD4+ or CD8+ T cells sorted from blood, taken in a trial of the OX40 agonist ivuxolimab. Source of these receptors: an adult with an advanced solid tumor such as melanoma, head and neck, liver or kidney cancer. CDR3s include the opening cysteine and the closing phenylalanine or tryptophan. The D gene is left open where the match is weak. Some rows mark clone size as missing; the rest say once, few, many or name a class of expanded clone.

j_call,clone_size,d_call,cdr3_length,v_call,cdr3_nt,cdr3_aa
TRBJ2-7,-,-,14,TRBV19,TGTGCCAGTACCCGGGACTCCCAGTCTGGCGAGCAGTACTTC,CASTRDSQSGEQYF
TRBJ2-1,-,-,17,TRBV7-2,TGTGCCAGCAGCCTATTCAAGGGGTATGGTAAAGACAATGAGCAGTTCTTC,CASSLFKGYGKDNEQFF
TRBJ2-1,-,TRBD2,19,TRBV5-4,TGTGCCAGCACCCGAGGGACTAGCGGGCCATTAGGCTCCTACAATGAGCAGTTCTTC,CASTRGTSGPLGSYNEQFF
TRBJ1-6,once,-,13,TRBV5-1,TGCGCCAGCAGCTTGATTGGGGATTCACCCCTCCACTTT,CASSLIGDSPLHF
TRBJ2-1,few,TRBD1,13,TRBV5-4,TGTGCCAGCAGCTCCACAGGGGTTCCTGAGCAGTTCTTC,CASSSTGVPEQFF
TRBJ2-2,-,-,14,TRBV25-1,TGTGCCAGCAGTGAAAACTTCTTAGGCGGGGAGCTGTTTTTT,CASSENFLGGELFF
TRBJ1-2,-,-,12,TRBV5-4,TGTGCCAGCTCGGGGACCAACTATGGCTACACCTTC,CASSGTNYGYTF
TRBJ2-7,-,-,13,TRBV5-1,TGCGCCAGCAGCTGGGACATCTTGCGCGAGCAGTACTTC,CASSWDILREQYF
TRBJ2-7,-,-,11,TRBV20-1,TGCAGTGCTAGAGAAGACTACGAGCAGTACTTC,CSAREDYEQYF
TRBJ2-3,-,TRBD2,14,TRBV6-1,TGTGCCAGCAGTGACAGCGGGAGCCCAGATACGCAGTATTTT,CASSDSGSPDTQYF
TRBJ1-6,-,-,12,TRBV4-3,TGCGCCAGCAGCCAAGCGGAGTCACCCCTCCACTTT,CASSQAESPLHF
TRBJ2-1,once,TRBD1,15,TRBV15,TGTGCCACCAGCAGGTTAAGGACAGGGGACAATGAGCAGTTCTTC,CATSRLRTGDNEQFF
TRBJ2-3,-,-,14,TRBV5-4,TGTGCCAGCAGCTTGGCCTCTGGTTGGGATACGCAGTATTTT,CASSLASGWDTQYF
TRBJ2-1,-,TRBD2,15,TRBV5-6,TGTGCCAGCAGCTTGTCGGGAGGGCCCTACAATGAGCAGTTCTTC,CASSLSGGPYNEQFF
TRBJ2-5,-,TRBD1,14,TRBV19,TGTGCCAGTAGTCCAGGACAGGGCCCACAGACCCAGTACTTC,CASSPGQGPQTQYF
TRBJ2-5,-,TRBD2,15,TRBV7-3,TGTGCCAGCAGCCGGACTAGCGGTGGACGGGAGACCCAGTACTTC,CASSRTSGGRETQYF
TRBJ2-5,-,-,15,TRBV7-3,TGTGCCAGCAGCTTTAAATTGGAGCCTCCCGAGACCCAGTACTTC,CASSFKLEPPETQYF
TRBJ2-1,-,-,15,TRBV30,TGTGCCTGGAGTGTAAACCTCCTCCAGGGCAATGAGCAGTTCTTC,CAWSVNLLQGNEQFF
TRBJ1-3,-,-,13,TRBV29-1,TGCAGCGTTGGTTCGGGGGGCGGAAACACCATATATTTT,CSVGSGGGNTIYF
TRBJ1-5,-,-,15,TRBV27,TGTGCCAGCAGCGGCCGGGACTTTCTAAATCAGCCCCAGCATTTT,CASSGRDFLNQPQHF
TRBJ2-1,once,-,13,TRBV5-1,TGCGCCAGCAGCACTGGACTACACAATGAGCAGTTCTTC,CASSTGLHNEQFF
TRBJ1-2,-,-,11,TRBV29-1,TGCAGCGTTATGGGACGGGATGGCTACACCTTC,CSVMGRDGYTF
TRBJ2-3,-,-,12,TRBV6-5,TGTGCCAGCAGCTATGGCACAGATACGCAGTATTTT,CASSYGTDTQYF
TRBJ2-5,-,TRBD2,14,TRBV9,TGTGCCAGCAGCGTTAGCGGGGGAAGAGAGACCCAGTACTTC,CASSVSGGRETQYF
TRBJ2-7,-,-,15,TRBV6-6,TGTGCCAGCAGTTACGGCGCGGGACCCCTCTACGAGCAGTACTTC,CASSYGAGPLYEQYF
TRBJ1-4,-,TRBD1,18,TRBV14,TGTGCCAGCAGCCAAGATATAGGACAGGGTACGCATGGTGAAAAACTGTTTTTT,CASSQDIGQGTHGEKLFF
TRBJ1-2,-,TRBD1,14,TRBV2,TGTGCCAGTCAAAAGGACAGGGGAGGCTATGGCTACACCTTC,CASQKDRGGYGYTF
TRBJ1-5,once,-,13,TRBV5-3,TGTGCCAGCAGCTTGGCCATCGGACAGCCCCAGCATTTT,CASSLAIGQPQHF
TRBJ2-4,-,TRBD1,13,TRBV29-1,TGCAGCGCCTCCGGGACAGAGACAAACATTCAGTACTTC,CSASGTETNIQYF
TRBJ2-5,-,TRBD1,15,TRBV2,TGTGCCAGCAGCGTTACCGGGACAGGGGGAGAGACCCAGTACTTC,CASSVTGTGGETQYF